What follows is one TCR beta chain and its context. The antigen remains undetermined. Primers included in the PCR were 60 Vbeta and 13 Jbeta primers. Only in-frame clones appear in the TCRdb table, and some are missing; sequencing was by immunoSEQ multiplex PCR. The data show some 170,000 clones, around 80% seen once. The donors (healthy individuals) were bone marrow donors. The source of the sample is a study of cytomegalovirus exposure and HLA in healthy donors. Overall study context: The 120 million or so unique TCR beta sequences, from around 200 million T cells, were found by an earlier analysis. General observations from the study: Rarity marked most TCR sequences, yet some public TCRs occurred in many donors.

The TCR sequence derives from a girl under 18 in good health and CMV-seropositive. The specimen sequenced was PBMCs.

The CDR3 region is CASIRPGGTEAFF. In nucleotides, the CDR3 is TGTGCCAGCATCCGCCCGGGGGGCACTGAAGCTTTCTTT. The rearrangement uses TRBV7-9 and TRBJ1-1, with D maybe TRBD1 (5 bases). Germline loops: CDR1 SEHNR, CDR2 FQNEAQ (reference sequence). The CDR3 consists of 13 residues. V lost 7 bases and J 4 bases, leaving 13 bases between the germline ends.